The rows below give T cell receptor beta chains drawn from one sample of a study of T cells in Graves' hyperthyroidism and ophthalmopathy. TCRdb re-called the multiplex PCR reads through MiXCR, storing one row per CDR3 protein. The table includes more than 300,000 distinct CDR3 sequences, under 20% detected once. The sequenced sample consisted of blood. The receptor source for this set is a man aged 18 to 29 with Graves' ophthalmopathy. Each CDR3 is given with its conserved first and last residue. A D gene is named only where the DNA matches it firmly. Size tells how often a clone was seen (once, few, many) or the class of an expanded clone, and some rows leave it out.

-	TRBJ1-6	TRBV4-1	few	TGCGCCAGCAGCCCGTGGGAATCGGGGGTCAATTCACCCCTCCACTTT	CASSPWESGVNSPLHF
TRBD1	TRBJ2-7	TRBV28	many	TGTGCCAGCCTCAGGGTCCCAGGGGGCGAGCAGTACTTC	CASLRVPGGEQYF
TRBD2	TRBJ2-1	TRBV24-1	many	TGTGCCACCAGTGATTTGCGGGGGACTAGCGGGGGGTACAATGAGCAGTTCTTC	CATSDLRGTSGGYNEQFF
-	TRBJ1-1	TRBV3-1	many	TGTGCCAGCAGTCACCGGGACGGCAACACTGAAGCTTTCTTT	CASSHRDGNTEAFF
-	TRBJ2-3	TRBV12-3/TRBV12-4	-	TGTGCCAGCACTATGACAGCCTCTAGCACAGATACGCAGTATTTT	CASTMTASSTDTQYF
-	TRBJ1-4	TRBV18	few	TGTGCCAGCTCACCACAGGACAGACTAAGGGAACTGTTTTTT	CASSPQDRLRELFF
-	TRBJ1-4	TRBV20-1	many	TGCAGTTCCAGACGGGCCCCCGTGGATGAAAAACTGTTTTTT	CSSRRAPVDEKLFF
-	TRBJ2-7	TRBV11-3	-	TGTGCCAGCAGCTTCGAAGGACAGTTCGGCGAGCAGTACTTC	CASSFEGQFGEQYF
TRBD1	TRBJ2-3	TRBV6-1	-	TGTGCCAGCAGTGGACAGGGGAGAGATACGCAGTATTTT	CASSGQGRDTQYF
TRBD2	TRBJ2-1	TRBV6-1	few	TGTGCCAGCAGTGAAGCTGCTAGCGGGGGGCGGGGTGAGCAGTTCTTC	CASSEAASGGRGEQFF
TRBD1	TRBJ1-2	TRBV14	few	TGTGCCAGCAGCCTTAGGGGGCAGAATGGCTACACCTTC	CASSLRGQNGYTF
-	TRBJ1-5	TRBV12-3/TRBV12-4	many	TGTGCCAGCAGTCTCGGACACGTATCTTATAGCAATCAGCCCCAGCATTTT	CASSLGHVSYSNQPQHF
TRBD2	TRBJ2-1	TRBV19	-	TGTGCCAGTACCATAGGCGGGGGGGCGGGTGAGCAGTTCTTC	CASTIGGGAGEQFF
-	TRBJ2-7	TRBV10-3	-	TGTGCCATCAGTGGGGGGCTAGTCGGGTCCTACGAGCAGTACTTC	CAISGGLVGSYEQYF
TRBD1	TRBJ1-1	TRBV3-1	-	TGTGCCAGCAGCCAGGGACAGGGGTTCTACACTGAAGCTTTCTTT	CASSQGQGFYTEAFF
TRBD1	TRBJ1-1	TRBV19	few	TGTGCCAGTAGTAACTACAGGGGGGGTGGTACTGAAGCTTTCTTT	CASSNYRGGGTEAFF
-	TRBJ2-2	TRBV6-1	many	TGTGCCAGCAGTGACCCAGGACGAGACACCGGGGAGCTGTTTTTT	CASSDPGRDTGELFF
TRBD1	TRBJ1-5	TRBV20-1	few	TGCAGTGCTACCACAGGGGGCTATAGCAATCAGCCCCAGCATTTT	CSATTGGYSNQPQHF
-	TRBJ2-7	TRBV27	many	TGTGCCAGCAGTTTATCGATAGGGGGGCACTACGAGCAGTACTTC	CASSLSIGGHYEQYF
-	TRBJ2-2	TRBV24-1	-	TGTGCCACCAGCCGGGACTGGCTCGGGGAGCTGTTTTTT	CATSRDWLGELFF
TRBD1	TRBJ2-2	TRBV10-3	-	TGTGCCAGCATGGGACAGGGTCACACCGGGGAGCTGTTTTTT	CASMGQGHTGELFF
-	TRBJ2-2	TRBV12-5	many	TGTGCTAGTGGTTTGTCGGCAGGGAACACCGGGGAGCTGTTTTTT	CASGLSAGNTGELFF
-	TRBJ2-2	TRBV5-6	-	TGTGCCAGCAGCTTGACAGTATCGAACACCGGGGAGCTGTTTTTT	CASSLTVSNTGELFF
TRBD1	TRBJ1-6	TRBV3-1	few	TGTGCCAGCAGCCTAGGACAGGGGCCCCCCTATAATTCACCCCTCCACTTT	CASSLGQGPPYNSPLHF
-	TRBJ2-2	TRBV3-1	few	TGTGCCAGCAGCCCTCCCCGCACCGGGGAGCTGTTTTTT	CASSPPRTGELFF
-	TRBJ1-2	TRBV27	many	TGTGCCAGCAGTTTAGACAGGACTGGCTACACCTTC	CASSLDRTGYTF
-	TRBJ1-2	TRBV13	-	TGTGCCAGCAGCTCCGGGGTAGGCACGTCTAACTATGGCTACACCTTC	CASSSGVGTSNYGYTF
-	TRBJ2-5	TRBV11-2	many	TGTGCCAGCAGCTTAGCCCCGAGGAATCAAGAGACCCAGTACTTC	CASSLAPRNQETQYF
TRBD1	TRBJ1-2	TRBV3-1	many	TGTGCCAGCAGCCAAGCCATCGGACAGGCGTATGGCTACACCTTC	CASSQAIGQAYGYTF
-	TRBJ1-2	TRBV20-1	many	TGCAGTGCTCGAACTCCCGGGACGCACTTGGAAGGCTACACCTTC	CSARTPGTHLEGYTF
TRBD2	TRBJ2-5	TRBV13	-	TGTGCCAGCAGCTTAGCCCTAGCGGGGGGGCGAGAGACCCAGTACTTC	CASSLALAGGRETQYF
-	TRBJ2-2	TRBV7-3	-	TGTGCCAGCAGCTTAACTTCCGAGAACACCGGGGAGCTGTTTTTT	CASSLTSENTGELFF
TRBD1	TRBJ1-3	TRBV28	many	TGTGCCAGCATGGCCGAACAGGGGTTCACCATATATTTT	CASMAEQGFTIYF
TRBD1	TRBJ2-2	TRBV5-1	-	TGCGCCAGCAGCAAGGGACAGGGGATTAACACCGGGGAGCTGTTTTTT	CASSKGQGINTGELFF
-	TRBJ1-6	TRBV25-1	-	TGTGCCAGCACCGGAATTGGACCGGATTCACCCCTCCACTTT	CASTGIGPDSPLHF
-	TRBJ2-7	TRBV9	many	TGTGCCAGCAGCGTAGACGGAGGGAACTCCTACGAGCAGTACTTC	CASSVDGGNSYEQYF
-	TRBJ1-3	TRBV7-8	-	TGTGCCAGCAGCTCCCGCAGAGACGCCTTCTACTCTGGAAACACCATATATTTT	CASSSRRDAFYSGNTIYF
TRBD2	TRBJ2-1	TRBV27	many	TGTGCCAGCAGCCTAAGCGGGGGTACGGGCAATGAGCAGTTCTTC	CASSLSGGTGNEQFF
TRBD1	TRBJ1-5	TRBV15	-	TGTGCCACCGGGACAGGGTCGGGTAATCAGCCCCAGCATTTT	CATGTGSGNQPQHF
-	TRBJ1-1	TRBV19	few	TGTGCCAGTAGTATAGGGACAGCCAATATGAACACTGAAGCTTTCTTT	CASSIGTANMNTEAFF
TRBD2	TRBJ2-3	TRBV11-1	-	TGTGCCAGCAGCTCCTGGACTAGCGGGACCCTCACAGATACGCAGTATTTT	CASSSWTSGTLTDTQYF
-	TRBJ1-5	TRBV27	-	TGTGCCAGCAGTTCCAACAGGGAAGGCAATCAGCCCCAGCATTTT	CASSSNREGNQPQHF